The 5 T cell receptor beta chains given below trace back to one sample, sequenced in a study of glioma-infiltrating T cells. Using RNA template, CDR3s of TCR alpha and beta were amplified with iRepertoire arm-PCR. TCRdb analysed the multiplex PCR reads with MiXCR anew, one entry per CDR3 protein. The table has 100,000 to 150,000 distinct CDR3 sequences, approximately 23% seen once. Specimen: glioma tissue, nonneoplastic brain tissue, or PBMCs (not recorded which). The receptors here all came from a human donor with low-grade glioma or glioblastoma, undergoing nonglioma brain surgery, or in good health (not recorded which).

About this clonotype itself: Possible read error: a much larger clone is one base away. V usage is TRBV7-2 and J usage is TRBJ2-7, with 12 bases aligning to TRBD1. The germline gives CDR1 SGHTA, CDR2 FQGNSA. The CDR3 consists of 15 residues. The DNA of the CDR3 is TGTGCCACCAGCACCCGGGACAGGGGGCCCTACGAGCAGTACTTC. The encoded protein is CATSTRDRGPYEQYF.

This clonotype has more than one count but fewer than ten. V and J are TRBV29-1 and TRBJ1-1; 7 bases are shared with TRBD1. Germline lookup yields CDR1 SQVTM and CDR2 ANQGSEA. Unmatched junction bases numbered 8, after V lost 5 bases and J lost 2 bases. This CDR3 is built from 14 residues. Here the CDR3 reads CSVTGQSINTEAFF. As DNA, the CDR3 is TGCAGCGTTACGGGACAGAGTATTAACACTGAAGCTTTCTTT. The full variable domain, with the rest looked up from reference TRBV29-1 and TRBJ1-1, is SAVISQKPSRDICQRGTSLTIQCQVDSQVTMMFWYRQQPGQSLTLIATANQGSEATYESGFVIDKFPISRPNLTFSTLTVSNMSPEDSSIYLCSVTGQSINTEAFFGQGTRLTVV.

This clonotype has a count of ten or more. The CDR3 DNA reads TGTGCCAGCAGTTTGGGCGGGACCCTCTCCTACGAGCAGTACTTC. Protein sequence: CASSLGGTLSYEQYF. V is TRBV6-1 and J is TRBJ2-7; D possibly corresponds to TRBD2 (6 bases). The germline CDR1 and CDR2 sequences are MNHNS and SASEGT. V lost 5 bases and J 0 bases, leaving 14 bases between the germline ends. CDR3 length: 15 amino acids.

In its sample, this clonotype was seen many times. The chain uses TRBV7-3 and TRBJ2-1; possibly TRBD1 for D (6 bases). The CDR3 sequence is 14 residues long. CDR1 and CDR2 (germline): SGHTA, FQGTGA. V dropped 5 bases and J dropped 7 bases, with 15 bases sitting between them. CDR3 bases: TGTGCCAGCAGCCCCCGCCCCAGGGGAAATGAGCAGTTCTTC. It yields the protein CASSPRPRGNEQFF.

Points on this clonotype: One base away lies a much larger clone, so this may be a sequencing read error. It is likely a read error, because the conserved phenylalanine at the end of the CDR3 is missing. The chain couples TRBV24-1 to TRBJ2-1; the D is unclear. V lost 4 bases, J lost 6 bases, and 15 bases lay in between. CDR3 length equals 15 residues. Germline values: CDR1 KGHDR, CDR2 SFDVKD. As DNA, the CDR3 is TGTGCCACCAGTGACCCCCGCCTTGGTCTCAATGAGCAGTTCCTC. Protein: CATSDPRLGLNEQFL.